These 10 T cell receptor beta chains were all obtained from the same sample, sequenced in a study of neurological immune-mediated disorders. TCRdb re-called the 5' RACE reads with MiXCR, one entry per CDR3 protein. The table has about 53,000 distinct CDR3 sequences, 3.5% seen once. The sequencing input was PBMCs. Receptors originate from a woman in her thirties with multiple sclerosis.

The table lists this clonotype with many counts. CDR3 in DNA: TGCGCCAGCAGCTTCGGGGGCTCGTACCAAGAGACCCAGTACTTC. Translated, it gives CASSFGGSYQETQYF. This sequence joins TRBV5-1 and TRBJ2-5; D possibly uses TRBD1 or TRBD2 (6 bases each). Trimming stripped 2 bases from V and 0 bases from J, with 11 bases between. Germline values: CDR1 SGHRS, CDR2 YFSETQ. This CDR3 has 15 residues.

This clonotype was counted at least ten times. V and J are TRBV9 and TRBJ1-5; D may be TRBD1 (5 bases). CDR3 length: 14 amino acids. Germline CDR1 and CDR2: SGDLS and YYNGEE. V lost 4 bases and J lost 2, with 10 bases in between. CDR3 bases: TGTGCCAGCAGCCCAAGGGGTGGCAATCAGCCCCAGCATTTT. It codes for CASSPRGGNQPQHF.

This clonotype was picked up many times. The chain carries TRBV5-5 and TRBJ2-1, with 12 bases aligning to TRBD1. Germline lookup yields CDR1 SGHKS and CDR2 YYEKEE (reference sequence). CDR3 size: 14 residues. Unmatched junction bases numbered 5, after V lost 5 bases and J lost 8 bases. CDR3 DNA: TGTGCCAGCAGGCCGGGACAGGGGGCATATGAGCAGTTCTTC. It translates to CASRPGQGAYEQFF.

This clonotype showed up just a few times. J is TRBJ1-2 and V is TRBV7-2; tentatively, D is TRBD1 (6 bases). From germline, CDR1 is SGHTA and CDR2 FQGNSA. V shed 5 bases and J shed 7 bases, with 14 bases lying between them. CDR3 length: 13 amino acids. The CDR3 coding sequence is TGTGCCAGCAGCCCCCCCGGGGGCGGTGGCTACACCTTC. Translation: CASSPPGGGGYTF.

This clonotype showed up many times. The rearrangement joins TRBV6-2 or TRBV6-3 to TRBJ2-1; 7 nucleotides agree with TRBD1. This CDR3 is built from 14 residues. J gave up 10 bases and V 8 bases, and 14 bases lay outside the gene matches. Germline-derived CDR1 and CDR2 are MNHEY and SVGEGT. The CDR3 coding sequence is TGTGCCAGCCGCCGGGACAGCGCCTCTGGGGAGCAGTTCTTC. Protein product: CASRRDSASGEQFF.

This clonotype was seen at least ten times. The chain couples TRBV10-3 to TRBJ1-4; 9 bases align to TRBD1. The CDR3 is made up of 18 amino acids. Germline loops: CDR1 ENHRY, CDR2 SYGVKD. With V trimmed by 0 bases and J by 4 bases, 9 bases remained unmatched. In DNA, the CDR3 is TGTGCCATCAGTGAGTCTCGGGGGACAGGGAGAGATAATGAAAAACTGTTTTTT. Translating it yields CAISESRGTGRDNEKLFF.

This clonotype was detected ten times or more. The CDR3 region is CASSRRVGVGELFF. The CDR3 DNA sequence: TGTGCCAGCAGCCGAAGAGTGGGGGTCGGGGAGCTGTTTTTT. The chain employs TRBV7-9 and TRBJ2-2; D is tentatively TRBD1 or TRBD2 (5 bases each). The germline gives CDR1 SEHNR, CDR2 FQNEAQ (reference sequence). V lost 5 bases and J 7 bases, leaving 14 bases between the germline ends. The CDR3 is made up of 14 amino acids.

This clonotype was found many times. V gene TRBV4-1 combines with J gene TRBJ1-3; tentatively, D is TRBD1 (5 bases). From germline, CDR1 is MGHRA and CDR2 YSYEKL. The CDR3 extends over 15 amino acids. Trimming removed 1 base at V and 0 bases at J, with 7 bases between. The CDR3 protein is CASSQAGLSGNTIYF. CDR3 bases: TGCGCCAGCAGCCAAGCGGGACTCTCTGGAAACACCATATATTTT.

This clonotype was found a few times. A read error may explain this, as a much larger clone is one base away. The chain carries TRBV20-1 and TRBJ1-2; D is ambiguous. The V end lost 6 bases, the J end lost 6 bases, and 11 bases lay between the germline ends. The length of the CDR3 is 11 residues. Germline V gene data show CDR1 as DFQATT and CDR2 as SNEGSKA (reference sequence). The CDR3 sequence: CSAIMEDGYTF. CDR3 in DNA: TGCAGTGCCATAATGGAGGATGGCTACACCTTC.

This clonotype was recorded at least ten times. This chain links TRBV7-9 with TRBJ2-4, with no clear D. V was pared by 2 bases and J by 1 base, with 6 bases between. This CDR3 spans 14 amino acids. Germline values: CDR1 SEHNR, CDR2 FQNEAQ (reference sequence). The CDR3 loop is CASSLLGAKNIQYF. The CDR3 coding sequence is TGTGCCAGCAGCTTATTAGGGGCCAAAAACATTCAGTACTTC.